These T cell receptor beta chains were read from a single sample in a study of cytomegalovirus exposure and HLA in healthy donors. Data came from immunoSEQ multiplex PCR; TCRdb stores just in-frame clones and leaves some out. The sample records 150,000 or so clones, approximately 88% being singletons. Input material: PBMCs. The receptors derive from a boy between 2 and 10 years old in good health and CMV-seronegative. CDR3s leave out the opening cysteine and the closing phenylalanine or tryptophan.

cdr3_aa: ASSFGQINYGYT
v_call: TRBV27

cdr3_aa: ASSYSTDRSEAF
v_call: TRBV6-6

cdr3_aa: ASSPSGRSYEQY
v_call: TRBV18

cdr3_aa: ASSRGASGRDEQY
v_call: TRBV13

cdr3_aa: ASSIDGVGAYNEQF
v_call: TRBV19

cdr3_aa: SGKRVIQPSYNEQF
v_call: TRBV29-1

cdr3_aa: ASSYPGTGNTEAF
v_call: TRBV6-6

cdr3_aa: ATTGQGEGDGYT
v_call: TRBV10-3

cdr3_aa: ASSQGRINNEQF
v_call: TRBV4-2

cdr3_aa: ASSEIRSWGRGTDTQY
v_call: TRBV6-1

cdr3_aa: ASSVEASGRGTQY
v_call: TRBV9

cdr3_aa: ASSEATGTHVNTEAF
v_call: TRBV6-1

cdr3_aa: ASSQGRGGSNEQY
v_call: TRBV4-1

cdr3_aa: ASMALTDTQY
v_call: TRBV5-1

cdr3_aa: ASSGLAGGDTQY
v_call: TRBV6-4

cdr3_aa: ASSLGQGPTREQY
v_call: TRBV4-1

cdr3_aa: ASSLRTSDSYEQY
v_call: TRBV5-1

cdr3_aa: ASSYLTVLNEKLF
v_call: TRBV6-6

cdr3_aa: ASSSTSGGELF
v_call: TRBV5-1

cdr3_aa: ASSFSDREFLT
v_call: TRBV28

cdr3_aa: ASSLGDNSYEQY
v_call: TRBV5-1

cdr3_aa: ASTPTSGDNTEAF
v_call: TRBV5-1

cdr3_aa: ASYRSAYEQY
v_call: TRBV6-5

cdr3_aa: ASSIDRGRETQY
v_call: TRBV7-2

cdr3_aa: ASSESGTGNEQF
v_call: TRBV10-1

cdr3_aa: ASSQARQGWRLEY
v_call: TRBV23-1

cdr3_aa: ASSQAPHRARLGTEAF
v_call: TRBV9

cdr3_aa: ASRNRSNQPQH
v_call: TRBV28

cdr3_aa: ASSLAGLYTGELF
v_call: TRBV19

cdr3_aa: ATSRGLAGVRTDTQY
v_call: TRBV15

cdr3_aa: ASSLRQGNTQY
v_call: TRBV5-1

cdr3_aa: ASSATLQAEKLF
v_call: TRBV7-9

cdr3_aa: ASSSSGSSYEQY
v_call: TRBV18

cdr3_aa: ASSSLGLAGVTGELF
v_call: TRBV27

cdr3_aa: ASSQSTGVDTGELF
v_call: TRBV5-1

cdr3_aa: RDSGYSRTEAF
v_call: TRBV29-1

cdr3_aa: ASSVDSSGANVLT
v_call: TRBV5-1

cdr3_aa: ASSARGGSSSYNEQF
v_call: TRBV9

cdr3_aa: ASSQGSGYNEQF
v_call: TRBV4-1

cdr3_aa: ASSGLAGTQETQY
v_call: TRBV9

cdr3_aa: ASSLSGRVTDTQY
v_call: TRBV11-2

cdr3_aa: ASSYLGGRRTKQY
v_call: TRBV6-5

cdr3_aa: ASSSPPGQGATNEKLF
v_call: TRBV5-1

cdr3_aa: ASSEGSFGAGAYNEQF
v_call: TRBV10-1

cdr3_aa: ASSHSYEQY
v_call: TRBV7-9

cdr3_aa: SVKLLAGAYEQY
v_call: TRBV29-1

cdr3_aa: AISVELNYEQY
v_call: TRBV10-3

cdr3_aa: ASSQVRGAHSYEQY
v_call: TRBV14

cdr3_aa: ASSLYPGQTSYEQY
v_call: TRBV27

cdr3_aa: ASSRQGRGYEQY
v_call: TRBV2

cdr3_aa: ASSTTASRGETQY
v_call: TRBV9

cdr3_aa: ASSQDPQGNGYT
v_call: TRBV4-1

cdr3_aa: ASSGESGMNTEAF
v_call: TRBV2

cdr3_aa: ASRATSGVGSEQY
v_call: TRBV6-1

cdr3_aa: ASSQVEAGDPSEQY
v_call: TRBV4-1

cdr3_aa: ASSETWTPNTEAF
v_call: TRBV2

cdr3_aa: ASSIEAGRLREQF
v_call: TRBV7-2

cdr3_aa: ASSPTGGGEKLF
v_call: TRBV18

cdr3_aa: ASSQVASSQETQY
v_call: TRBV4-1